This T cell receptor (beta chain) came from a study of OX40 agonist ivuxolimab in advanced cancers. A remark on this clone: Relative to the germline gene, one junction end is altered; a read error may explain this.

The germline V gene encodes CDR1 GTSNPN and CDR2 SVGIG (reference sequence). This CDR3 comprises 14 residues. The table came from immunoSEQ multiplex PCR; TCRdb's copy has only in-frame clones and leaves some out. The sample lists around 14,000 clones, 70% to 90% occurring once. The TCR originated in an adult with an advanced solid tumor such as melanoma, head and neck, liver or kidney cancer. The chain carries TRBV30 and TRBJ1-5, with TRBD1 matching 7 bases. The sequenced sample was CD4+ or CD8+ T cells sorted from blood, obtained in a trial of the OX40 agonist ivuxolimab. The CDR3 sequence: CAWRARGANTAPAF. The CDR3 coding sequence is TGTGCCTGGAGGGCCAGGGGGGCCAATACCGCCCCAGCATTT.